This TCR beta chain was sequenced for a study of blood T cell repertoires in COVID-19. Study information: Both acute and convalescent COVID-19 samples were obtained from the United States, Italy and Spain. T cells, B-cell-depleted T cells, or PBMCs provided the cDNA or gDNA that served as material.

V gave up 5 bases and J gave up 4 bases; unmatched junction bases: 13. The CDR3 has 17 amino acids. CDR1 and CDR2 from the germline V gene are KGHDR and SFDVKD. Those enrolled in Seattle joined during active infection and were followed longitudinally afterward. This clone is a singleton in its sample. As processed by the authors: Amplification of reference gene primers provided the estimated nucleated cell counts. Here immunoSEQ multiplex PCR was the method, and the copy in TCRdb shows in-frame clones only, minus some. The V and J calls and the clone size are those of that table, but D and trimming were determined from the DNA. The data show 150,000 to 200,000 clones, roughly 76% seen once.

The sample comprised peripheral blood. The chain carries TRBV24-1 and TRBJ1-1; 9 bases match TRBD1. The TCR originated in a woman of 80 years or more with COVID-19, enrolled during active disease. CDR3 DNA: TGTGCCACCAGTGGAACGGGACAGGGAGGCTCGAGCACTGAAGCTTTCTTT. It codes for CATSGTGQGGSSTEAFF.